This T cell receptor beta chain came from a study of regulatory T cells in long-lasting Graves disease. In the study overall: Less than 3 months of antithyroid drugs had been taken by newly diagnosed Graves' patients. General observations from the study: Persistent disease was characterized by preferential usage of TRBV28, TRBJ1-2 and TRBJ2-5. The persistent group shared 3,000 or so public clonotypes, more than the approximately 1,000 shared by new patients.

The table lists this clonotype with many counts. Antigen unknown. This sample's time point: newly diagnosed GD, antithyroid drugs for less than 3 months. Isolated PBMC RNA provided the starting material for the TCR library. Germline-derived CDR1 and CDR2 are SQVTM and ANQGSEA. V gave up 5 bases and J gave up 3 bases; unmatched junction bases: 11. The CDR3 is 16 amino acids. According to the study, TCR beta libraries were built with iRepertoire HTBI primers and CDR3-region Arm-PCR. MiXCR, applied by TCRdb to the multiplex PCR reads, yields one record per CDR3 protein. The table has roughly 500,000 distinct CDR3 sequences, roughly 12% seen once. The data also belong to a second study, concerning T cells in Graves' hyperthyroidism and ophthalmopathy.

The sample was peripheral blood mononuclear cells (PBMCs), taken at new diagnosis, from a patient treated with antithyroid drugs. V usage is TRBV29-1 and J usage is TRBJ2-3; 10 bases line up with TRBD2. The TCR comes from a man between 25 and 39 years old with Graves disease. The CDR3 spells CSVIPPGLAMTDTQYF. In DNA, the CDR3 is TGCAGCGTTATTCCTCCGGGACTAGCGATGACAGATACGCAGTATTTT.